These T cell receptor beta chains were read from a single sample in a study of cytomegalovirus exposure and HLA in healthy donors. Repertoires were generated with immunoSEQ multiplex PCR, while TCRdb's copy carries only in-frame clones and drops some. The data show about 190,000 clones, 80% to 90% seen once. Sequencing was done on a sample of PBMCs. The source of these receptors is a man aged 25 to 40 in good health and CMV-seronegative. CDR3s include the opening cysteine and the closing phenylalanine or tryptophan. Fields, in order: clone size, D gene, V gene, J gene, CDR3 protein, CDR3 DNA. D genes are given only for firm matches. The size entry is marked missing in some rows and otherwise reads once, few, many or a size class.

abundance: -
d_gene: TRBD1
v_gene: TRBV29-1
j_gene: TRBJ2-5
CDR3aa: CSVDGDRGGTQYF
CDR3nt: TGCAGCGTTGACGGGGACAGGGGTGGGACCCAGTACTTC

abundance: -
d_gene: TRBD1
v_gene: TRBV13
j_gene: TRBJ2-6
CDR3aa: CASSTYRGISGANVLTF
CDR3nt: TGTGCCAGCAGCACGTACAGGGGGATCTCTGGGGCCAACGTCCTGACTTTC

abundance: -
d_gene: TRBD2
v_gene: TRBV7-9
j_gene: TRBJ2-7
CDR3aa: CASSSTMLAGGYEQYF
CDR3nt: TGTGCCAGCAGCTCCACGATGCTGGCGGGAGGTTACGAGCAGTACTTC

abundance: -
d_gene: -
v_gene: TRBV18
j_gene: TRBJ2-7
CDR3aa: CASSPGGRYEQYF
CDR3nt: TGTGCCAGCTCTCCAGGCGGCAGATACGAGCAGTACTTC

abundance: -
d_gene: TRBD1
v_gene: TRBV7-9
j_gene: TRBJ2-3
CDR3aa: CASSRQGLGTDTQYF
CDR3nt: TGTGCCAGCAGCCGACAGGGGCTGGGCACAGATACGCAGTATTTT

abundance: -
d_gene: -
v_gene: TRBV2
j_gene: TRBJ2-1
CDR3aa: CASSDDYPNEQFF
CDR3nt: TGTGCCAGCAGTGATGACTACCCCAATGAGCAGTTCTTC

abundance: few
d_gene: TRBD1
v_gene: TRBV11-2
j_gene: TRBJ2-1
CDR3aa: CASSSRAFETGGNEQFF
CDR3nt: TGTGCCAGCAGCTCCCGGGCGTTTGAGACAGGGGGGAATGAGCAGTTCTTC

abundance: -
d_gene: -
v_gene: TRBV6-5
j_gene: TRBJ2-5
CDR3aa: CASSSPGDQTQYF
CDR3nt: TGTGCCAGCAGTTCCCCGGGAGACCAGACCCAGTACTTC

abundance: -
d_gene: -
v_gene: TRBV14
j_gene: TRBJ2-1
CDR3aa: CASSQDSNYNEQFF
CDR3nt: TGTGCCAGCAGCCAAGATAGCAACTACAATGAGCAGTTCTTC

abundance: -
d_gene: TRBD1
v_gene: TRBV18
j_gene: TRBJ1-4
CDR3aa: CASSLGQGRLFF
CDR3nt: TGTGCCAGCTCACTAGGACAGGGAAGACTGTTTTTT

abundance: -
d_gene: -
v_gene: TRBV6-5
j_gene: TRBJ1-2
CDR3aa: CASRMGGADYGYTF
CDR3nt: TGTGCCAGCCGAATGGGAGGGGCAGACTATGGCTACACCTTC

abundance: -
d_gene: -
v_gene: TRBV5-4
j_gene: TRBJ2-7
CDR3aa: CASSTFGEINSYEQYF
CDR3nt: TGTGCCAGCAGCACATTCGGGGAAATAAACTCCTACGAGCAGTACTTC

abundance: -
d_gene: TRBD1
v_gene: TRBV6-1
j_gene: TRBJ2-7
CDR3aa: CASRETGREQYF
CDR3nt: TGTGCCAGCAGGGAGACAGGGCGCGAGCAGTACTTC

abundance: -
d_gene: TRBD2
v_gene: TRBV4-2
j_gene: TRBJ2-2
CDR3aa: CASSTRDYNTGELFF
CDR3nt: TGTGCCAGCAGCACCCGGGACTACAACACCGGGGAGCTGTTTTTT

abundance: -
d_gene: -
v_gene: TRBV25-1
j_gene: TRBJ1-2
CDR3aa: CASSPGNYGYTF
CDR3nt: TGTGCCAGCAGTCCAGGCAACTATGGCTACACCTTC

abundance: -
d_gene: TRBD1
v_gene: TRBV7-9
j_gene: TRBJ2-5
CDR3aa: CASSKTPGGPYQETQYF
CDR3nt: TGTGCCAGCAGTAAAACACCAGGGGGCCCGTACCAAGAGACCCAGTACTTC

abundance: -
d_gene: TRBD2
v_gene: TRBV28
j_gene: TRBJ2-1
CDR3aa: CASSLGAGALAYNEQFF
CDR3nt: TGTGCCAGCAGTTTGGGAGCGGGAGCGCTGGCCTACAATGAGCAGTTCTTC